The T cell receptor (beta chain) described here comes from a study of blood T cell repertoires in COVID-19 (dated by TCRdb to 2020 to 2022). With regard to the full study: Samples covering the acute and convalescent phases of COVID-19 were provided by collaborators in the United States, Italy and Spain. The prospective study material was composed of cDNA or gDNA derived from T cells, B-cell-depleted T cells, or PBMCs. Deeply sampled blood TCRbeta repertoires from subjects exposed to, actively infected with, or recovered from COVID-19 were included in the dataset. The repertoires were made available in a free public database intended to serve as a resource for research on the immune response to SARS-CoV-2. Samples came from the ongoing ImmuneRACE study (first 160 participants) plus 1,254 subjects from 6 global collaborators. Sample metadata almost always included a de-identified subject ID, COVID-19 status, age in years and sex. Where available, HLA class I and class II types were obtained from metadata supplied by the sample provider rather than from assay-based typing.

On this clone: Its target antigen remains unknown. Base-call qualities are not available, and no considerably larger clone is one nucleotide away.

The germline V gene yields MDHEN for CDR1 and SYDVKM for CDR2. A distance of 18 bases separates the germline ends of V and J, which lose 2 bases and 8 bases respectively. Spanning cysteine to phenylalanine, the CDR3 consists of 15 amino acids. Only CDR3 DNA is held: 45 bases, read in frame from base 1. TCRbeta CDR3 regions were amplified from genomic DNA by means of the immunoSEQ Assay, a bias-controlled multiplex PCR. On the study's bioinformatics: Nucleated cell counts per sample were estimated from amplification of reference gene primers within the assay. Sequence reads were collapsed and filtered to measure the absolute abundance of every unique TCRbeta CDR3 rearrangement. For each sample, productive Simpson clonality was calculated as the square root of Simpson's diversity index across productive rearrangements. TCRdb provides this immuneACCESS table in a form limited to in-frame rearrangements. Some clones are lacking; in checked studies, under half of them reflect an unresolved V gene, and why the rest are absent is not known. Clone size and the V and J calls come from that table; the DNA yielded D and trimming. For this sample there are some 310,000 clones; about 90% appear just once. 2.9% of the sample belongs to the ten largest clones.

In Seattle, one collaborating source enrolled patients while the infection was active and tracked those patients longitudinally over the course of disease. The collaborating institutions used their own protocols to collect whole blood in K2EDTA tubes. For TCRbeta analysis, collaborators shipped samples in one of three forms: frozen whole blood, isolated PBMCs, or DNA extracted from either of those sample types. Study-level results and caveats: Clinical and demographic metadata were provided uncurated, with the amount varying by source and participant.

The sequenced sample was peripheral blood. The sequence came from a woman aged 30 to 39 with COVID-19, enrolled during active disease. The rearrangement combines TRBV28 with TRBJ1-1; TRBD1 is possibly the D segment (5 matching bases). CDR3 reads: CASSLISGYVKEAFF. At the DNA level, the sequence is TGTGCCAGCAGTTTAATCTCAGGGTATGTGAAAGAAGCTTTCTTT.